These 7 T cell receptor beta chains were all obtained from the same sample, sequenced in a study of Ad26.COV2.S vaccination and SARS-CoV-2 variants (dated by TCRdb to 2020 to 2022). The treatment or condition label, read with the paper, signifies: around 19 received Ad26.COV2.S at low or high dose, single or two shots; five or six received placebo; per-sample allocation not given. For vaccine and placebo recipients, the sequenced repertoires came from samples collected on day 63 after the first injection. Preparation of the library involved the immunoSEQ multiplex PCR assay. Entries here come from immuneACCESS through TCRdb and include only in-frame sequences with V and J called. Some clones fail to appear in such tables; in the studies checked, an unresolved V gene covers under half of the shortfall, and the cause of the remainder is unknown. The sample profile shows about 680,000 clones; 89% of them were found once. Together, the top ten hold around 1.4% of the sample.

The sample in question was peripheral blood, obtained in a trial of Ad26.COV2.S vaccine versus placebo. These receptors were obtained from a person between 18 and 65 years old who received the Ad26.COV2.S COVID-19 vaccine or a placebo.

The J gene is TRBJ2-5, the V gene TRBV27; TRBD2 might be the D (5 bases). V was trimmed by 0 bases and J by 5 bases, leaving 13 bases between them. Per germline, CDR1 MNHEY and CDR2 SMNVEV (reference sequence). This CDR3 region has 15 residues. CDR3 region: CASSLSVRAGETQYF. As DNA, the CDR3 is TGTGCCAGCAGTTTATCCGTGAGGGCCGGGGAGACCCAGTACTTC.

The chain combines TRBV7-9 with TRBJ1-1; D call uncertain. This CDR3 comprises 15 residues. Germline V gene data show CDR1 as SEHNR and CDR2 as FQNEAQ (reference sequence). The V end was cut by 4 bases, the J end by 0 bases, with 12 bases between. This chain's CDR3 is CASSYYTDLNTEAFF. The CDR3 region has the DNA TGTGCCAGCAGCTACTACACAGACTTGAACACTGAAGCTTTCTTT.

This chain connects TRBV5-1 to TRBJ1-1; TRBD1 is a possible D gene (6 bases). CDR3 length: 14 amino acids. CDR1 SGHRS and CDR2 YFSETQ come from the germline V gene. V was shortened by 6 bases and J by 1 base, with 13 bases between the two germline ends. For the CDR3, the DNA is TGCGCCAGCACCCAAGGGGGGGCGAACACTGAAGCTTTCTTT. It encodes CASTQGGANTEAFF.

V and J are TRBV7-9 and TRBJ1-3, with 8 bases that match TRBD1. CDR3 length equals 14 residues. The V and J ends lost 0 bases and 7 bases, in that order; junction bases with no gene match: 2. The V gene's germline CDR1 is SEHNR and CDR2 FQNEAQ (reference sequence). CDR3 sequence: CASSLATGVNTIYF. DNA of the CDR3: TGTGCCAGCAGCTTAGCGACAGGGGTGAACACCATATATTTT.

This clone was seen once. The CDR3 region has the DNA TGTGCCAGCAGCTTGGACAGTTGGTCGGGTTGGCAGTTCTTC. Its protein is CASSLDSWSGWQFF. The chain carries TRBV5-4 and TRBJ2-1; D unclear. This CDR3 comprises 14 residues. CDR1 and CDR2 (germline): SGHNT, YYREEE (reference sequence). Between the trimmed V and J ends, which lost 0 bases and 12 bases, there was a span of 16 bases.

The gene calls are TRBV27 and TRBJ1-5; TRBD1 is a possible D gene (5 bases). V gave up 4 bases and J gave up 8 bases, with 18 bases separating them. Germline V lookup: CDR1 MNHEY, CDR2 SMNVEV (reference sequence). This CDR3 is 15 amino acids long. CDR3 sequence: CASSSIGTGKKPQHF. DNA for the CDR3: TGTGCCAGCAGTTCAATCGGGACTGGCAAGAAGCCCCAGCATTTT.

For the CDR3, the DNA is TGTGCCAGCAGTCCCGGACTAGCGGGGGTGAGCACAGATACGCAGTATTTT. Encoded protein: CASSPGLAGVSTDTQYF. The chain combines TRBV6-6 with TRBJ2-3; 13 bases match TRBD2. Germline assignment: CDR1 MNHNY and CDR2 SVGAGI (reference sequence). The V and J ends lost 5 bases and 0 bases, in that order; junction bases with no gene match: 5. CDR3 length equals 17 residues.